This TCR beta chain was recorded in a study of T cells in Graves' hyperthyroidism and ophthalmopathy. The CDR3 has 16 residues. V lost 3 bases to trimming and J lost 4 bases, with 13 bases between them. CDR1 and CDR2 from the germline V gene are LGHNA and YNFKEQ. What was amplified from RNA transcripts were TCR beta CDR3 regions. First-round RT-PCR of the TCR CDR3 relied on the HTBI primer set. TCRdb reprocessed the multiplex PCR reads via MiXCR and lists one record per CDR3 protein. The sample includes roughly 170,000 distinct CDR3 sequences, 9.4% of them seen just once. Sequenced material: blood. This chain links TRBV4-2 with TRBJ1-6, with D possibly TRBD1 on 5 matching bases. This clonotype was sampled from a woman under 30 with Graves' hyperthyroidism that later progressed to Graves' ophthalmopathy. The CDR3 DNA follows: TGTGCCAGCAGCCAGGGCATGGCAGGGTATAATTCACCCCTCCACTTT. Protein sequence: CASSQGMAGYNSPLHF.